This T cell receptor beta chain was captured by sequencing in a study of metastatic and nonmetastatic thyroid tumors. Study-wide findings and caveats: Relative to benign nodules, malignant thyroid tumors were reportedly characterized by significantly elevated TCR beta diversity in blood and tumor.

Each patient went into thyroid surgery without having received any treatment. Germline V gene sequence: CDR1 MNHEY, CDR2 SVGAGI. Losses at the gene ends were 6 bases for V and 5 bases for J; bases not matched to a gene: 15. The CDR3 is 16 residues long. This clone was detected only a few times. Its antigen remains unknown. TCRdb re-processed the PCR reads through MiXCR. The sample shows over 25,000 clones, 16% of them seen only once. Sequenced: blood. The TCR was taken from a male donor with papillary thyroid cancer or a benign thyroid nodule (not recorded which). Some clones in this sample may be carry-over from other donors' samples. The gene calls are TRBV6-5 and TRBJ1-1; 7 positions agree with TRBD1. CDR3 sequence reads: CASSYSVETGPTEAFF. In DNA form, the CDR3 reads TGTGCCAGCAGCTATTCGGTGGAGACAGGGCCTACTGAAGCTTTCTTT.